These 18 T cell receptor beta chains came from one sample sequenced in a study of blood T cells in healthy people across ages. The use of a sample-barcoded 5' primer and a J-beta primer mix characterized a second PCR of about 7 to 12 cycles. TCRdb reprocessed the 5' RACE reads with MiXCR, giving one entry per CDR3 protein. Of hundreds of thousands of distinct CDR3 sequences in the sample, roughly 30% were seen once. Source material: blood. These receptors were obtained from a woman of 80 years or more in good health.

This clonotype was recorded at least ten times. The V and J genes are TRBV15 and TRBJ2-7; unclear D gene. This CDR3 contains 13 residues. Germline lookup yields CDR1 LNHNV and CDR2 YYDKDF (reference sequence). The germline V and J ends were trimmed by 0 bases and 3 bases, with 6 bases remaining between them. In nucleotides, the CDR3 is TGTGCCACCAGCAGAGATTTCGGCTACGAGCAGTACTTC. This codes for CATSRDFGYEQYF.

The chain joins TRBV6-5 to TRBJ2-5; D is uncertain. V was shortened by 0 bases and J by 0 bases, with 8 bases between the two germline ends. The CDR3 is 15 amino acids. Germline-derived CDR1 and CDR2 are MNHEY and SVGAGI. CDR3 nucleotide sequence: TGTGCCAGCAGTTACTCGGGCCTATACCAAGAGACCCAGTACTTC. It yields the protein CASSYSGLYQETQYF.

This clonotype has at least ten counts. The V and J genes are TRBV20-1 and TRBJ2-5; TRBD2 is a possible D gene (6 bases). Germline V lookup: CDR1 DFQATT, CDR2 SNEGSKA (reference sequence). This CDR3 is 12 amino acids long. V gave up 3 bases and J gave up 4 bases, with 9 bases separating them. The DNA of the CDR3 is TGCAGTGCTAGCTCAGCGGGAGAGACCCAGTACTTC. Translated, it gives CSASSAGETQYF.

This clonotype was counted a few times. V usage is TRBV6-1 and J usage is TRBJ1-2; 8 positions match TRBD1. Losses at the gene ends were 6 bases for V and 4 bases for J; bases not matched to a gene: 7. Germline loops: CDR1 MNHNS, CDR2 SASEGT. The CDR3 runs 14 residues. The CDR3 is CASRSRGLGYGYTF. The CDR3 DNA is TGTGCCAGCAGGAGCAGGGGGCTGGGCTATGGCTACACCTTC.

The chain has TRBV10-3 and TRBJ2-2; 10 bases map to TRBD2. In germline, CDR1 is ENHRY, CDR2 SYGVKD. The CDR3 contains 17 residues. V gave up 0 bases and J gave up 2 bases; unmatched junction bases: 3. CDR3 in DNA: TGTGCCATCAGTGAGTCTAGCGGGGGGAGAAACACCGGGGAGCTGTTTTTT. Its translation: CAISESSGGRNTGELFF.

J is TRBJ2-1 and V is TRBV7-9; D is perhaps TRBD2 (5 bases). Germline loops: CDR1 SEHNR, CDR2 FQNEAQ (reference sequence). CDR3 length: 15 residues. Between the trimmed V and J ends, which lost 0 bases and 7 bases, there was a span of 13 bases. DNA for the CDR3: TGTGCCAGCAGCTTAGCGCAGCGGCCTGGAAATGAGCAGTTCTTC. Translated, it gives CASSLAQRPGNEQFF.

The rearrangement joins TRBV7-9 to TRBJ1-1, with D perhaps TRBD1 (5 bases). The CDR3 runs to 15 residues. Trimming took off 3 bases at V and 4 bases at J, with 15 bases between the two ends. The germline gives CDR1 SEHNR, CDR2 FQNEAQ (reference sequence). The CDR3 nucleotides read TGTGCCAGCAGCTTGCCCGCCATGGGGCCCACTGAAGCTTTCTTT. Translating it yields CASSLPAMGPTEAFF.

This clonotype was counted a few times. The V and J genes are TRBV20-1 and TRBJ1-5, with 7 bases lining up with TRBD1. The CDR3 covers 14 residues. Germline V lookup: CDR1 DFQATT, CDR2 SNEGSKA (reference sequence). Trimming removed 3 bases from V and 7 bases from J; junction bases left unmatched: 9. CDR3 in amino acids: CSASSWDSSQPQHF. CDR3 coding DNA: TGCAGTGCTAGTTCTTGGGACAGCTCCCAGCCCCAGCATTTT.

The genes are TRBV7-6 and TRBJ2-3; TRBD2 is a possible D gene (5 bases). The CDR3 runs to 13 residues. With 5 bases removed from V and 6 bases from J, the gap between germline ends came to 12 bases. The germline gives CDR1 SGHVS, CDR2 FNYEAQ. In DNA, the CDR3 is TGTGCCAGCAGCCGAAAACCGGGGGATACGCAGTATTTT. It encodes CASSRKPGDTQYF.

This clonotype was seen at least ten times. The CDR3 spells CASSKRAADEAFF. In nucleotides, the CDR3 is TGTGCCAGCAGTAAGAGGGCAGCTGATGAAGCTTTCTTT. V and J are TRBV9 and TRBJ1-1; D is unresolved. V was trimmed by 5 bases and J by 7 bases, leaving 15 bases between them. This CDR3 is 13 amino acids long. The germline V gene has CDR1 SGDLS and CDR2 YYNGEE.

This chain uses TRBV6-6 with TRBJ2-7; possible D gene TRBD1, 7 bases. The CDR3 extends over 15 amino acids. CDR1 and CDR2 from the germline V gene are MNHNY and SVGAGI (reference sequence). The V gene lost 2 bases and the J gene lost 4 bases, with 15 bases spanning the gap. The CDR3 region has the DNA TGTGCCAGCAGTTACGTGCAGGGGGGATCATACGAGCAGTACTTC. It codes for CASSYVQGGSYEQYF.

Concerning this clonotype itself: A much larger clone is a single base away; this may be a read error. This chain uses TRBV12-3 or TRBV12-4 with TRBJ2-1; TRBD2 matches 8 bases. Matching the DNA end better, TRBJ2-7 makes the J call doubtful. The CDR3 contains 15 residues. The CDR3 is CASTERGSSYNEQYF. CDR3 coding DNA: TGTGCCAGCACCGAGCGGGGGAGCTCCTACAATGAGCAGTACTTC.

About this clonotype: A clone one base away is much larger, so this may be a read error. The chain uses TRBV15 and TRBJ2-5; 9 bases are shared with TRBD2. Germline CDR1 and CDR2: LNHNV and YYDKDF (reference sequence). V trimming: 1 base; J trimming: 11 bases; junction bases outside the gene matches: 17. The CDR3 sequence is 17 residues long. The CDR3 region is CATSRGRSGGPPYGQYF. The CDR3 bases are TGTGCCACCAGCAGAGGGAGGAGCGGGGGGCCTCCCTACGGGCAGTACTTC.

A remark on this clonotype: A much larger clone differs by one base, so this may be a read error. CDR3 residues: CANSPAGGPGEQFF. In nucleotides, the CDR3 is TGTGCCAACAGTCCGGCGGGGGGGCCGGGTGAGCAGTTCTTC. J is TRBJ2-1 and V is TRBV7-2, with 9 bases aligning to TRBD2. V was clipped by 10 bases and J by 9 bases; unmatched bases: 13. This CDR3 is 14 amino acids long. From germline, CDR1 is SGHTA and CDR2 FQGNSA. Full variable domain (remainder filled in from reference TRBV7-2 and TRBJ2-1): GAGVSQSPSNKVTEKGKDVELRCDPISGHTALYWYRQSLGQGLEFLIYFQGNSAPDKSGLPSDRFSAERTGGSVSTLTIQRTQQEDSAVYLCANSPAGGPGEQFFGPGTRLTVL.

This rearrangement joins TRBV4-2 to TRBJ2-1; TRBD2 agrees at 7 bases. The DNA end lines up better with TRBJ2-7; the J call may be wrong. Germline CDR1 and CDR2: LGHNA and YNFKEQ. The CDR3 has 17 residues. The DNA for the CDR3 is TGTGCCAGCAGCCAAGATTCAAGCGGGGCCCCCTACGATGAGCAGTACTTC. Its protein is CASSQDSSGAPYDEQYF.

This clonotype was detected ten times or more. The chain carries TRBV6-5 and TRBJ2-5; perhaps TRBD2 as D (6 bases). This CDR3 spans 14 amino acids. Germline CDR1 and CDR2: MNHEY and SVGAGI. V gave up 5 bases and J gave up 5 bases, with 15 bases separating them. The CDR3 here is CASSRDSHGETQYF. CDR3 in DNA: TGTGCCAGCAGTAGGGACTCCCACGGGGAGACCCAGTACTTC.

At least ten counts were recorded for this clonotype. J is TRBJ2-7 and V is TRBV19, with TRBD1 matching 8 bases. With 5 bases clipped from V and 0 bases from J, the junction kept 6 bases outside the gene matches. CDR3 length equals 15 residues. Germline V gene sequence: CDR1 LNHDA, CDR2 SQIVND (reference sequence). CDR3 amino acids: CASSVDRGSSYEQYF. The CDR3 DNA reads as TGTGCCAGTAGTGTCGACAGGGGTAGCTCCTACGAGCAGTACTTC.

This clonotype showed up many times. The rearrangement uses TRBV20-1 and TRBJ1-4, with 9 bases identical to TRBD1. V dropped 4 bases and J dropped 8; count of bases not matched to a gene: 8. CDR1 is DFQATT, CDR2 SNEGSKA, per germline (reference sequence). This CDR3 is 14 amino acids long. For the CDR3, the DNA is TGCAGTGCTACCCCGGGACAGGGAGAAGAAAAACTGTTTTTT. Translation: CSATPGQGEEKLFF.